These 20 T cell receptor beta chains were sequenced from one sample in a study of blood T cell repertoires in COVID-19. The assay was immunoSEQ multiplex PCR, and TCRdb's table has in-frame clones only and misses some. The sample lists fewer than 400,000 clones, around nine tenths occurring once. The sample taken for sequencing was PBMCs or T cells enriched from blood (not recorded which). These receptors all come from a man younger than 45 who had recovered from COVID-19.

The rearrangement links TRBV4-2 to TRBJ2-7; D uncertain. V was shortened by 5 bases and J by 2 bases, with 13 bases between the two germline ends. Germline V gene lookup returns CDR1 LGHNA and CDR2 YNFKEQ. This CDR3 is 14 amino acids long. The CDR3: CASSGWAKAYEQYF. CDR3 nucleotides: TGTGCCAGCAGCGGATGGGCTAAAGCCTACGAGCAGTACTTC.

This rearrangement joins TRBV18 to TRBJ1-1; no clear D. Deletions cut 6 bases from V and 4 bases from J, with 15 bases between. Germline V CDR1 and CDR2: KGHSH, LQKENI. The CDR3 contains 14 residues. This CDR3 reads CASSSTGLGTEAFF. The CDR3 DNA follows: TGTGCCAGCTCGTCGACCGGGTTGGGCACTGAAGCTTTCTTT.

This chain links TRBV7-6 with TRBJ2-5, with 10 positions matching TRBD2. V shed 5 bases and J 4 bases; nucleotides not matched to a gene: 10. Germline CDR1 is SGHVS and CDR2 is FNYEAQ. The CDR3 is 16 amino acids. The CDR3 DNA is TGTGCCAGCAGCCAACAGCGGGGGGGCCTGGGAGAGACCCAGTACTTC. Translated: CASSQQRGGLGETQYF.

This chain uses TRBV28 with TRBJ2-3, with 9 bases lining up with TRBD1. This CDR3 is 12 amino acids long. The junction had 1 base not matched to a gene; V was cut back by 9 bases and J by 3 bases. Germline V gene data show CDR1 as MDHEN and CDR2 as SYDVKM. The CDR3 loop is CASGTGTDTQYF. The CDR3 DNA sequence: TGTGCCAGTGGGACAGGGACAGATACGCAGTATTTT.

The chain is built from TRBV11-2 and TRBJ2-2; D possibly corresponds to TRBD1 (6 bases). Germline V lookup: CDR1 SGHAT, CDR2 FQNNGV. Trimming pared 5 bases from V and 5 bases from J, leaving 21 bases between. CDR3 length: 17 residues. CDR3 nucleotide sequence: TGTGCCAGCAGCACCGAGCGCCGAGGGGGTTGGACCGGGGAGCTGTTTTTT. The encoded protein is CASSTERRGGWTGELFF.

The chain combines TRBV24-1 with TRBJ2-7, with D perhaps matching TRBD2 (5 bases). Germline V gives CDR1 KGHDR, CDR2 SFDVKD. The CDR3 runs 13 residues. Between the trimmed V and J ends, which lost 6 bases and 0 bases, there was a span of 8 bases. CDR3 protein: CATSSGSSYEQYF. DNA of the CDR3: TGTGCCACCAGTTCGGGGAGCTCCTACGAGCAGTACTTC.

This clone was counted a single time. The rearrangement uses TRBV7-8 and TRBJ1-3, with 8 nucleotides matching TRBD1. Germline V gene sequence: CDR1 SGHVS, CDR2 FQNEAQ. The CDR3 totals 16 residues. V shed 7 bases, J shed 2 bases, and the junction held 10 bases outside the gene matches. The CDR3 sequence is CASTSGQGPPGNTIYF. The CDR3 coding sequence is TGTGCCAGCACCTCCGGACAGGGTCCCCCTGGAAACACCATATATTTT.

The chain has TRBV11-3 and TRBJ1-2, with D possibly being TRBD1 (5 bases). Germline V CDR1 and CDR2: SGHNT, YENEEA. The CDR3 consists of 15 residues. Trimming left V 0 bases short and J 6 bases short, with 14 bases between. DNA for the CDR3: TGTGCCAGCAGCTTAGAACCTGACGGGGGGGATGGCTACACCTTC. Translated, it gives CASSLEPDGGDGYTF.

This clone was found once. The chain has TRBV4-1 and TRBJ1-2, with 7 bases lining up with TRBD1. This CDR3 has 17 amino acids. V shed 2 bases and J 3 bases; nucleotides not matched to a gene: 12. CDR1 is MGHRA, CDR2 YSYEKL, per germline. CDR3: CASSQPGVIDRDYGYTF. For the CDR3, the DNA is TGCGCCAGCAGCCAACCCGGAGTAATCGACAGGGACTATGGCTACACCTTC.

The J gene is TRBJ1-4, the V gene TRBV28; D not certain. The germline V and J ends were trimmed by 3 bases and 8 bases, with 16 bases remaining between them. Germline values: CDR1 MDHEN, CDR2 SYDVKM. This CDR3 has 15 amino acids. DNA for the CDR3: TGTGCCAGCAGTTTGATCGGGGAGGGTGGCGAAAAACTGTTTTTT. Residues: CASSLIGEGGEKLFF. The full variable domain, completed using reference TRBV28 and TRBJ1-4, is DVKVTQSSRYLVKRTGEKVFLECVQDMDHENMFWYRQDPGLGLRLIYFSYDVKMKEKGDIPEGYSVSREKKERFSLILESASTNQTSMYLCASSLIGEGGEKLFFGSGTQLSVL.

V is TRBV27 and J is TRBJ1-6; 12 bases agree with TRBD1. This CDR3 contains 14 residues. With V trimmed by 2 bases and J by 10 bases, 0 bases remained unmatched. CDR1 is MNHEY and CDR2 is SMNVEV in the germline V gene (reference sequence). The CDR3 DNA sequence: TGTGCCAGCAGTTTAGGGACAGGGGGCTCACCCCTCCACTTT. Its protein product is CASSLGTGGSPLHF.

CDR3 amino acids: CASSMDSSNQPQHF. As DNA, the CDR3 is TGTGCCAGTAGTATGGACAGTAGCAATCAGCCCCAGCATTTT. The chain has TRBV19 and TRBJ1-5; D is perhaps TRBD1 (6 bases). Germline lookup yields CDR1 LNHDA and CDR2 SQIVND (reference sequence). Trimming removed 3 bases at V and 0 bases at J, with 6 bases between. The CDR3 sequence is 14 residues long.

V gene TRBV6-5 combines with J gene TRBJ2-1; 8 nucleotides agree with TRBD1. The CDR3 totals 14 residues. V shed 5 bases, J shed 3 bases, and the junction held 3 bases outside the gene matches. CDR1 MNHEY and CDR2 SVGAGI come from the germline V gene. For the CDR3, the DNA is TGTGCCAGCAGTAGGACAGGGATCTACAATGAGCAGTTCTTC. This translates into CASSRTGIYNEQFF.

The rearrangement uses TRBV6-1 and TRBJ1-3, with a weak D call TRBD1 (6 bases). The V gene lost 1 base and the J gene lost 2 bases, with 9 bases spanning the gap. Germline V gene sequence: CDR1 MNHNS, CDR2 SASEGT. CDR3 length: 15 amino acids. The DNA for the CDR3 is TGTGCCAGCAGTGAAGAGGCAGGGGCTGGAAACACCATATATTTT. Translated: CASSEEAGAGNTIYF.

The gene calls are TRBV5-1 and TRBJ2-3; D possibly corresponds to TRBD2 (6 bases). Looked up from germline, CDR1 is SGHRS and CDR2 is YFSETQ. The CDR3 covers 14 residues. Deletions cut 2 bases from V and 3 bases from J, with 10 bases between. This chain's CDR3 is CASSFGGTTDTQYF. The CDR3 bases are TGCGCCAGCAGCTTTGGGGGGACGACAGATACGCAGTATTTT. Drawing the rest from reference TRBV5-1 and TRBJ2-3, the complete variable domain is KAGVTQTPRYLIKTRGQQVTLSCSPISGHRSVSWYQQTPGQGLQFLFEYFSETQRNKGNFPGRFSGRQFSNSRSEMNVSTLELGDSALYLCASSFGGTTDTQYFGPGTRLTVL.

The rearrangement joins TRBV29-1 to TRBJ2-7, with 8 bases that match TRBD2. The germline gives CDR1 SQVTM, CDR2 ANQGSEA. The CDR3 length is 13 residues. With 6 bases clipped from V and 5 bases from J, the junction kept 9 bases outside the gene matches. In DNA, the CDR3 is TGCAGCGTCCGAGAGGGGACTAGGGACGAGCAGTACTTC. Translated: CSVREGTRDEQYF.

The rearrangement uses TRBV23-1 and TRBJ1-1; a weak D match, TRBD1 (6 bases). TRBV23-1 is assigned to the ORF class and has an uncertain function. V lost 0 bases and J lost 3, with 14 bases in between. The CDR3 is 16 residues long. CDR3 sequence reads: CASSQSVSAGDTEAFF. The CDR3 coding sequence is TGCGCCAGCAGTCAATCTGTGTCGGCAGGGGACACTGAAGCTTTCTTT.

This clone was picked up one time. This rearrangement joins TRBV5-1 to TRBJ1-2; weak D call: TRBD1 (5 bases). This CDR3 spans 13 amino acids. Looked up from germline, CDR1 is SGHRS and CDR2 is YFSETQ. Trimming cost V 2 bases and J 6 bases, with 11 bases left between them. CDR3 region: CASSLYRSDGYTF. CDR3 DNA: TGCGCCAGCAGCTTATACAGGTCGGATGGCTACACCTTC.

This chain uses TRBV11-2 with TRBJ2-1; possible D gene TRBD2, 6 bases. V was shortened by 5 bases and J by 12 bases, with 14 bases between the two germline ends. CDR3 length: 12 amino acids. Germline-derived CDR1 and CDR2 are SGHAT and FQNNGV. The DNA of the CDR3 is TGTGCCAGCAGCCCCGGGCGGGATGGGCAGTTCTTC. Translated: CASSPGRDGQFF. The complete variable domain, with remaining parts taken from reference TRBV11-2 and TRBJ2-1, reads EAGVAQSPRYKIIEKRQSVAFWCNPISGHATLYWYQQILGQGPKLLIQFQNNGVVDDSQLPKDRFSAERLKGVDSTLKIQPAKLEDSAVYLCASSPGRDGQFFGPGTRLTVL.

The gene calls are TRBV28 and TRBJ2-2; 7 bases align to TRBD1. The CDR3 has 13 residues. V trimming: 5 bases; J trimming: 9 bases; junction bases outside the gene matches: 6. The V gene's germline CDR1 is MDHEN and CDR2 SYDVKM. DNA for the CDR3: TGTGCCAGCAGTAGAGAGGGGGCCAGGGAGCTGTTTTTT. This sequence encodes CASSREGARELFF.